The 6 T cell receptor beta chains below come from one sample, sequenced in a study of OX40 agonist ivuxolimab in advanced cancers. This table comes from immunoSEQ multiplex PCR, and its TCRdb copy is limited to in-frame clones, with some not included. The repertoire holds tens of thousands of clones, with less than 95% as singletons. Sequencing used CD4+ or CD8+ T cells sorted from blood, obtained in a trial of the OX40 agonist ivuxolimab. The receptors shown here come from an adult with an advanced solid tumor such as melanoma, head and neck, liver or kidney cancer.

J is TRBJ2-1 and V is TRBV6-5; either TRBD1 or TRBD2 may supply D (5 bases each). The V end was cut by 6 bases, the J end by 9 bases, with 15 bases between. There are 13 residues in the CDR3. Germline V lookup: CDR1 MNHEY, CDR2 SVGAGI. CDR3: CASREWDRTEQFF. In DNA form, the CDR3 reads TGTGCCAGCAGAGAGTGGGACCGCACTGAGCAGTTCTTC.

V is TRBV18 and J is TRBJ2-2; TRBD1 agrees at 7 bases. Looked up from germline, CDR1 is KGHSH and CDR2 is LQKENI. This CDR3 is built from 16 residues. V lost 3 bases, J lost 0 bases, and 4 bases stayed unmatched. Here the CDR3 DNA reads TGTGCCAGCTCACCTCTGGACAGGACGAACACCGGGGAGCTGTTTTTT. It encodes CASSPLDRTNTGELFF.

This rearrangement joins TRBV13 to TRBJ2-6, with TRBD1 as a possible D gene (5 bases). The V gene's germline CDR1 is PRHDT and CDR2 FYEKMQ (reference sequence). The germline V and J ends were trimmed by 1 base and 2 bases, with 9 bases remaining between them. The CDR3 totals 16 residues. DNA of the CDR3: TGTGCCAGCAGCTTAGTGGGCAGGGCTGGGGCCAACGTCCTGACTTTC. As protein: CASSLVGRAGANVLTF.

The chain links TRBV9 to TRBJ2-3, with 8 bases fitting TRBD2. Germline V lookup: CDR1 SGDLS, CDR2 YYNGEE. The CDR3 is 15 residues long. Trimming at V came to 0 bases and at J to 2 bases, leaving 2 bases not matched to a gene. The CDR3 DNA sequence: TGTGCCAGCAGCGTAGCGGGAGGGACCACAGATACGCAGTATTTT. Residues: CASSVAGGTTDTQYF.

J is TRBJ2-2 and V is TRBV4-1; D may be TRBD1 (8 bases). V dropped 4 bases and J dropped 6 bases, with 21 bases sitting between them. The CDR3 spans 17 residues. Germline CDR1 and CDR2: MGHRA and YSYEKL. CDR3 DNA sequence: TGCGCCAGCAGCCTGCAGGGGGCGGGAGTTTTCTCCGGGGAGCTGTTTTTT. As protein: CASSLQGAGVFSGELFF.

The rearrangement links TRBV5-1 to TRBJ2-7, with D possibly being TRBD1 (5 bases). Trimming removed 1 base at V and 2 bases at J, with 13 bases between. From germline, CDR1 is SGHRS and CDR2 YFSETQ. CDR3 size: 15 residues. The CDR3 region is CASSLFPGPAYEQYF. Written as DNA, the CDR3 is TGCGCCAGCAGCTTGTTCCCAGGGCCAGCCTACGAGCAGTACTTC.